Listed below are T cell receptor beta chains from one sample, sequenced in a study of blood T cell repertoires in COVID-19. Sequencing was performed with immunoSEQ multiplex PCR; in TCRdb, only in-frame clones are kept and a portion is missing. The repertoire has some 240,000 clones, almost 85% of them found once; the top ten carry roughly 2.2%. Sample: peripheral blood. The receptors stem from a woman aged 65 to 85 with COVID-19, enrolled during active disease. CDR3s include the opening cysteine and the closing phenylalanine or tryptophan. The D gene is left open where the match is weak. Clone size appears in some rows only: once, few, many, or a class for an expanded clone.

d_call clone_size j_call v_call cdr3_nt cdr3_aa
- - TRBJ2-7 TRBV6-5 TGTGCCAGCAGTTACGGACAGACGTACGAGCAGTACTTC CASSYGQTYEQYF
TRBD1 once TRBJ1-1 TRBV5-1 TGCGCCAGCAGCCCCCGACAGGGGGCAGGGAACACTGAAGCTTTCTTT CASSPRQGAGNTEAFF
- - TRBJ1-1 TRBV19 TGTGCCAGTAGTTCCAGGGTGACTGAAGCTTTCTTT CASSSRVTEAFF
- - TRBJ1-2 TRBV7-3 TGTGCCAGCAGCTTATCGGCAGGGATAGGCTATGGCTACACCTTC CASSLSAGIGYGYTF
TRBD2 - TRBJ2-7 TRBV7-2 TGTGCCAGCAGCGGTGAGACTAGCGGGGGGTCCTACGAGCAGTACTTC CASSGETSGGSYEQYF
TRBD1 - TRBJ1-1 TRBV6-6 TGTGCCAGCAGGTCCTACAAGACAGGGGATATGGCTGAAGCTTTCTTT CASRSYKTGDMAEAFF
TRBD1 - TRBJ1-4 TRBV3-1/TRBV3-2 TGTGCCAGCAGCCAAGATCGAGGGGGCGATGAAAAACTGTTTTTT CASSQDRGGDEKLFF
- - TRBJ1-3 TRBV2 TGTGCCAGCAGTGACAGGGCTGGAAACACCATATATTTT CASSDRAGNTIYF
TRBD2 - TRBJ2-3 TRBV11-1 TGTGCCAGCAGCTTAGGTCTAGCGGGGGGCACAGATACGCAGTATTTT CASSLGLAGGTDTQYF
TRBD2 - TRBJ2-7 TRBV5-4 TGTGCCAGCAGCTTAGCGGGAGGGCGGGCCCGAGATGAGCAGTACTTC CASSLAGGRARDEQYF